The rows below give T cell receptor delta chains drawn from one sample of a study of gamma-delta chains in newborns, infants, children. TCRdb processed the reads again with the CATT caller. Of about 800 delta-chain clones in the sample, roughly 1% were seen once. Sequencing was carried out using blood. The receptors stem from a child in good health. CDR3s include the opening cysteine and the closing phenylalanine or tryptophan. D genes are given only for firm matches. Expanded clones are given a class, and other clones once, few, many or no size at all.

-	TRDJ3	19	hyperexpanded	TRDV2	TGTGCCTGTGACACCGTGGGGACGGGTGGCTCCTGGGACACCCGACAGATGTTTTTC	CACDTVGTGGSWDTRQMFF
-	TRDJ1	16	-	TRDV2	TGTGCCTGTGACACCGTGGAGCTGGGGAACACCGATAAACTCATCTTT	CACDTVELGNTDKLIF
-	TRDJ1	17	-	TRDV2	TGTGCCTGTGACACCGTATCGGGGGCCGAGTACACCGATAAACTCATCTTT	CACDTVSGAEYTDKLIF
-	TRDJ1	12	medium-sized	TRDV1	TGTGCTATGAACGCGTACACCGATAAACTCATCTTT	CAMNAYTDKLIF
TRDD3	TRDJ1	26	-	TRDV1	TGTGCCCTTGGGGAACTAATCCCTCCTACAAGCCGTAGATGGGGGATACGCGCCCCCCTTCCCGATAAACTCATCTTT	CALGELIPPTSRRWGIRAPLPDKLIF
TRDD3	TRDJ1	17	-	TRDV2	TGTGCCTGTGACACCCTAAACTGGGGGATACACACCGATAAACTCATCTTT	CACDTLNWGIHTDKLIF
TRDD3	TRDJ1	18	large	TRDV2	TGTGCCTGTGACAACCTACTGGGGATACGCAAGGGCGGTGGGAAACTCATCTTT	CACDNLLGIRKGGGKLIF
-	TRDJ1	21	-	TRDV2	TGTGCCTGTGACACGATTCCGGTGGGCGGCCCGGGGATTAGGGAATCCGATAAACTCATCTTT	CACDTIPVGGPGIRESDKLIF
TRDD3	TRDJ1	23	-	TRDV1	TGTGCTCTTGGGGAAGAAGGCTCGTATTTTGGCTGCTGGGGGACCCACACCACCGATAAACTCATCTTT	CALGEEGSYFGCWGTHTTDKLIF
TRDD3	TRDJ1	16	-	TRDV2	TGTGCCTGTGACCTACTGGGGGATCGGGGTACCGATAAACTCATCTTT	CACDLLGDRGTDKLIF
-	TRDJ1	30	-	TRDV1	TGTGCTCTTGGGGAATCCACCTTCCTACTAGGACTGGGGGAACAAACCCCCAAACACCGACTCAAATTCGCTGCCGATAAACTCATCTTT	CALGESTFLLGLGEQTPKHRLKFAADKLIF
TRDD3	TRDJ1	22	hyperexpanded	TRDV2	TGTGCCTGTGACACCCTTTTACTGGGGACAATCCCTCTGGCTCCGTACACCGATAAACTCATCTTT	CACDTLLLGTIPLAPYTDKLIF
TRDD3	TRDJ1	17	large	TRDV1	TGTGCTCTCACCCGGGGGTGGGGGACCCAAAGCGCCGATAAACTCATCTTT	CALTRGWGTQSADKLIF
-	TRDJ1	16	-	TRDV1	TGTGCTCTTGGGGAACGCCTTCCCTCCTTCGCCGATAAACTCATCTTT	CALGERLPSFADKLIF
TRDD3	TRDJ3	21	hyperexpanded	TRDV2	TGTGCCTGTGACACCCCCAGTACTGGGGGCCAAAGCTCCTGGGACACCCGACAGATGTTTTTC	CACDTPSTGGQSSWDTRQMFF
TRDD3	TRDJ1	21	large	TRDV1	TGTGCTCTTGGGGAACTCTCGCCTACCCGGCAGACTGGGGGATTCACCGATAAACTCATCTTT	CALGELSPTRQTGGFTDKLIF
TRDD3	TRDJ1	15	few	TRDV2	TGTGCCTGTGACAGACTGGGGGCCCTGACCGATAAACTCATCTTT	CACDRLGALTDKLIF
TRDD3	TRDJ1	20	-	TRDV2	TGTGCCTGTGACTCCCTCGTAAGGGGGGATACGCAACTCGGAACCGATAAACTCATCTTT	CACDSLVRGDTQLGTDKLIF
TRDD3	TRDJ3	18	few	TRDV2	TGTGCCTGTGACACCGTTGGGGGAAGCTCCCGGGACACCCGACAGATGTTTTTC	CACDTVGGSSRDTRQMFF
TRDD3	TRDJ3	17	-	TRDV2	TGTGCCTGTGACACCGTGGGGGATGCCAGGGACACCCGACAGATGTTTTTC	CACDTVGDARDTRQMFF
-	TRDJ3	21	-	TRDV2	TGTGCCTGTGACGCCGTTGTAGCTGAGTTGGCGAGCTCCTGGGACGCCCGACAGATGTTTTTC	CACDAVVAELASSWDARQMFF
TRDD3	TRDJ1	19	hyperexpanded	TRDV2	TGTGCCTGTGACACCGTCCCTACAGGTACTGGGGGATCATCGGATAAACTCATCTTT	CACDTVPTGTGGSSDKLIF
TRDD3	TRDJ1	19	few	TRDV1	TGTGCTCTTGGGGATCCGGCTCTGTACTGGGGGACTCTCATCGATAAACTCATCTTT	CALGDPALYWGTLIDKLIF
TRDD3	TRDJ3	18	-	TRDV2	TGTGCCTGTGACCCTACTGGGGACCAATCCTGGGACACCCGACAGATGTTTTTC	CACDPTGDQSWDTRQMFF
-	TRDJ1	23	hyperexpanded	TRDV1	TGTGCTCTTGGGGAGGAGACCTTCCTACAAAACTACTGGGGGCCCCGAAACCCGCTGAAACTCATCTTT	CALGEETFLQNYWGPRNPLKLIF
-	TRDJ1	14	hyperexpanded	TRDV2	TGTGCCTGTGACACCCTCGTACCAGGGGATAAACTCATCTTT	CACDTLVPGDKLIF
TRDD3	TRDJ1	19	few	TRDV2	TGTGCCTGTGACACCGTGGGGGTACTGGGGGATACGCGCACCGATAAACTCATCTTT	CACDTVGVLGDTRTDKLIF
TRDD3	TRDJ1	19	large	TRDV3	TGTGCCTTTATAGTCCTGGGTCTGGGACTGGGGACCGGAACCGATAAACTCATCTTT	CAFIVLGLGLGTGTDKLIF
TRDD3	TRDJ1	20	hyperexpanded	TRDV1	TGTGCTCTTGGGGACACAATTTTCCATTGGGGGATACTCGGGGGCGATAAACTCATCTTT	CALGDTIFHWGILGGDKLIF
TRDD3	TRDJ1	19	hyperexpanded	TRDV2	TGTGCCTGTGACACGTTACTGGGGGATACATGGACCCAGACCGATAAACTCATCTTT	CACDTLLGDTWTQTDKLIF
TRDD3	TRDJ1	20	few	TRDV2	TGTGCCTGTGACCCAGTCGTTACTACTGGGGGATATGCCGACACCGATAAACTCATCTTT	CACDPVVTTGGYADTDKLIF